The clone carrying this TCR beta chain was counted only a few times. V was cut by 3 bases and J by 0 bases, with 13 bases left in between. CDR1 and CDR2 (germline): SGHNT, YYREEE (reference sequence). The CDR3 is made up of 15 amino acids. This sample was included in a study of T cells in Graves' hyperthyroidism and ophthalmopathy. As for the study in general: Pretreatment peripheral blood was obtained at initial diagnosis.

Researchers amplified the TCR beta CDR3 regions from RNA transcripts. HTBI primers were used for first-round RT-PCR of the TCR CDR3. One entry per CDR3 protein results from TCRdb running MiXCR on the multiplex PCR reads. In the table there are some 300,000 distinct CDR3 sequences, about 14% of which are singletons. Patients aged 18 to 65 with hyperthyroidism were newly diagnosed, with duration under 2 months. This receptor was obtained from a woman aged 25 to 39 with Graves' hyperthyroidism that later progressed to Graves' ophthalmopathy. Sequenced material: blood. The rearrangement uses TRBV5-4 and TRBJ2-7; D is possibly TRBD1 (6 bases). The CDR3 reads CASSSPLQGSYEQYF. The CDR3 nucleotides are TGTGCCAGCAGCTCCCCCCTACAGGGCTCCTACGAGCAGTACTTC. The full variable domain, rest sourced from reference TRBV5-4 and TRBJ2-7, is ETGVTQSPTHLIKTRGQQVTLRCSSQSGHNTVSWYQQALGQGPQFIFQYYREEENGRGNFPPRFSGLQFPNYSSELNVNALELDDSALYLCASSSPLQGSYEQYFGPGTRLTVT.